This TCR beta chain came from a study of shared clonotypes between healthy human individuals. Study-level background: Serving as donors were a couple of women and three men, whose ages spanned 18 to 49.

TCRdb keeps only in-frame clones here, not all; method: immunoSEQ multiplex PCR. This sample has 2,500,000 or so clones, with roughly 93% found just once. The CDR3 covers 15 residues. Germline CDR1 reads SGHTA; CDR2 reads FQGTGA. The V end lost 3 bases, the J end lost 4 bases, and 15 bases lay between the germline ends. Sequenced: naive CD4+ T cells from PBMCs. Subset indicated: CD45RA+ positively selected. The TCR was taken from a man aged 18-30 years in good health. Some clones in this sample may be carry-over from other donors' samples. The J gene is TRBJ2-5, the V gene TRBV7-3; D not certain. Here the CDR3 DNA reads TGTGCCAGCAGCTTTGGTCCCCAATGGGGAGAGACCCAGTACTTC. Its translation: CASSFGPQWGETQYF.